The clone carrying this TCR beta chain showed up just a few times. The CDR3 sequence is 16 residues long. Germline V gene sequence: CDR1 MNHEY, CDR2 SMNVEV (reference sequence). V was shortened by 2 bases and J by 7 bases, with 18 bases between the two germline ends. The data were obtained in a study of T cells after yellow fever vaccination. TCRdb itself ran the 5' RACE reads through MiXCR, one entry per CDR3 protein. The data hold 130,000 or so distinct CDR3 sequences, with over 12% observed a single time. The rearrangement links TRBV27 to TRBJ2-1; D might be TRBD1 (6 bases). This receptor was taken from a man between 18 and 29 years old who received the YFV17D yellow fever vaccine. Sequences were derived from CD8+ T cells sorted from PBMCs, sampled 5 days after the yellow fever booster vaccination. Written as DNA, the CDR3 is TGTGCCAGCAGTTTACGTAGGCAGGGGTTGCGGAATGAGCAGTTCTTC. It is translated as CASSLRRQGLRNEQFF.